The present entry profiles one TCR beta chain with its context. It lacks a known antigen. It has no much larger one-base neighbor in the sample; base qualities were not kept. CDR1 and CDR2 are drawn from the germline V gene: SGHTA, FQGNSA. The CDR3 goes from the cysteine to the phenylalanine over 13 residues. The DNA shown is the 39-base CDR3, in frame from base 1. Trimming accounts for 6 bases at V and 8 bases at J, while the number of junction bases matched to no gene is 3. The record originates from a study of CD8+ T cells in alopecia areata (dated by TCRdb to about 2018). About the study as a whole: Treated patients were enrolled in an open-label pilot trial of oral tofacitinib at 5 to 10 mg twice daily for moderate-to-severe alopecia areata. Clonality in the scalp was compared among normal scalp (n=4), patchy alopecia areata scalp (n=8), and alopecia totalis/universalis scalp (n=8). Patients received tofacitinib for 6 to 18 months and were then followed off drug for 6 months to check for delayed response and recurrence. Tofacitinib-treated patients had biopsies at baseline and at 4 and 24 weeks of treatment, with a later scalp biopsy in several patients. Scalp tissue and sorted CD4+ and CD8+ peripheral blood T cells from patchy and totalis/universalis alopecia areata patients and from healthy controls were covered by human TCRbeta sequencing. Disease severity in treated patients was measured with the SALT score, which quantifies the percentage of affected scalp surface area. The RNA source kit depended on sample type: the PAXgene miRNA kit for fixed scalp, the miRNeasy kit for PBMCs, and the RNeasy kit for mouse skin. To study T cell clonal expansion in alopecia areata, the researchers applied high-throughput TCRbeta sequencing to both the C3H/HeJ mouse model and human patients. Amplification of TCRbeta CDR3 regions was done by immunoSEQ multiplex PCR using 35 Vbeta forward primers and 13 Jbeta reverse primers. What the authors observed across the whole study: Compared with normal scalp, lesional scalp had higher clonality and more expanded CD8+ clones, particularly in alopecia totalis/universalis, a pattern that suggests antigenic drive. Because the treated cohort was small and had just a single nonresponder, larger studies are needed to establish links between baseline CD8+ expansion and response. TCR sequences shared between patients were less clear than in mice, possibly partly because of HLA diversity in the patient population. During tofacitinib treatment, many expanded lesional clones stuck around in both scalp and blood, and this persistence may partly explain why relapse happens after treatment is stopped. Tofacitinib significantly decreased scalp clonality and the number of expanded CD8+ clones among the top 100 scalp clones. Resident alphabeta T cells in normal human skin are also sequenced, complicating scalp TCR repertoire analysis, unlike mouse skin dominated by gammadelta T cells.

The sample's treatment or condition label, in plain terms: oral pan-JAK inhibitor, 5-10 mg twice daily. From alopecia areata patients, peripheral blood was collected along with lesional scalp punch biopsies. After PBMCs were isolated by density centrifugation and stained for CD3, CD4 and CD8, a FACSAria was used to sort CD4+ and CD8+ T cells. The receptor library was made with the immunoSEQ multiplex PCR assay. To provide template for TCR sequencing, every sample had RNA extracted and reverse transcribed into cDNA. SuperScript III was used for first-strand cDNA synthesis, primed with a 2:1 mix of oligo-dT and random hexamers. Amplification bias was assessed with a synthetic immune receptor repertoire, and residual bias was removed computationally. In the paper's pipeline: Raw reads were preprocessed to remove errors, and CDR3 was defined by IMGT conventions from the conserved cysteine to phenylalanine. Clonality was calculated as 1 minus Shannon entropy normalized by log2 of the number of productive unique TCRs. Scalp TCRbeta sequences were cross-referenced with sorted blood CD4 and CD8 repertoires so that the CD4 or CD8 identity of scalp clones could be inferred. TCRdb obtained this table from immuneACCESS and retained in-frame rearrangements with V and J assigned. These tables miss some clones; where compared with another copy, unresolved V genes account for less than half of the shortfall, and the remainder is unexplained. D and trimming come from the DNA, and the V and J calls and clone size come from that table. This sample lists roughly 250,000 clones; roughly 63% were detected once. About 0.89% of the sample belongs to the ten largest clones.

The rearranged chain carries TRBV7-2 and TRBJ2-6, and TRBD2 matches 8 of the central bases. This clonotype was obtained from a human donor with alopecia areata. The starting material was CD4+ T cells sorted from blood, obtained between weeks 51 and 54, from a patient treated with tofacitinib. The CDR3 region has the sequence CASSRGGSNVLTF. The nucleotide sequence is TGTGCCAGCAGTCGGGGGGGTTCCAACGTCCTGACTTTC.